These 17 T cell receptor beta chains originate from one sample sequenced in a study of vaccination and CD4 T cells after COVID-19. Oncomine TCR Beta short-read sequencing was applied to DNA from cultured CD4+ T cells. TCRdb analysed the PCR reads with MiXCR anew, one entry per CDR3 protein. The table lists under 20,000 distinct CDR3 sequences, roughly half of them singletons. Their antigen targets remain unknown. As to treatment: roughly 10-day PBMC culture with coronavirus spike peptide pools or control peptides (ViraFEST assay). Sequencing was done on a sample of CD4+ T cells from blood, cultured in vitro. The receptors stem from a human donor who had recovered from COVID-19.

V gene TRBV12-3 or TRBV12-4 combines with J gene TRBJ1-2; D unresolved. CDR3 length: 13 amino acids. Deletions cut 5 bases from V and 3 bases from J, with 10 bases between. The CDR3 sequence: CASSRGPHYGYTF. The CDR3 DNA reads TGTGCCAGCAGTCGTGGCCCCCACTATGGCTACACCTTC.

This clonotype was picked up a small number of times. This sequence joins TRBV24-1 and TRBJ1-5; 8 bases fit TRBD1. In germline, CDR1 is KGHDR, CDR2 SFDVKD. This CDR3 spans 15 amino acids. Germline trimming cut 7 bases from V and 2 bases from J; bases unmatched to any gene: 6. Here the CDR3 reads CATRWTGNGNQPQHF. For the CDR3, the DNA is TGTGCCACCAGATGGACAGGGAATGGCAATCAGCCCCAGCATTTT.

The rearrangement uses TRBV6-1 and TRBJ1-2; 7 bases agree with TRBD1. With 4 bases clipped from V and 4 bases from J, the junction kept 3 bases outside the gene matches. CDR3 length: 13 amino acids. Germline values: CDR1 MNHNS, CDR2 SASEGT. CDR3 sequence (DNA): TGTGCCAGCAGTGCAGGGGGAGGCTATGGCTACACCTTC. Protein sequence: CASSAGGGYGYTF.

V gene TRBV20-1 combines with J gene TRBJ1-1, with a possible D match to TRBD1 (5 bases). Trimming stripped 6 bases from V and 7 bases from J, with 12 bases between. Germline loops: CDR1 DFQATT, CDR2 SNEGSKA (reference sequence). The CDR3 is 11 residues long. The DNA for the CDR3 is TGCAGTGCGGAACAGGTTGATGAAGCTTTCTTT. Translating gives CSAEQVDEAFF.

This clonotype has just a few counts. This sequence joins TRBV24-1 and TRBJ2-3; 9 bases agree with TRBD1. The CDR3 is 14 residues long. J gave up 4 bases and V 7 bases, and 5 bases lay outside the gene matches. From germline, CDR1 is KGHDR and CDR2 SFDVKD. The chain's CDR3 is CATRGQGTADTQYF. In nucleotides, the CDR3 is TGTGCCACCAGGGGACAGGGAACCGCAGATACGCAGTATTTT.

The chain combines TRBV2 with TRBJ2-7; 8 bases are a match to TRBD1. Germline values: CDR1 SNHLY, CDR2 FYNNEI. Germline trimming cut 6 bases from V and 4 bases from J; bases unmatched to any gene: 8. CDR3 length equals 14 residues. CDR3 DNA sequence: TGTGCCAGCAGCATGAGGACAGGGAGTTACGAGCAGTACTTC. Protein sequence: CASSMRTGSYEQYF.

J is TRBJ1-1 and V is TRBV5-4; D ambiguous. The CDR3 is 13 residues long. V gave up 0 bases and J gave up 4 bases, with 7 bases separating them. From germline, CDR1 is SGHNT and CDR2 YYREEE (reference sequence). CDR3: CASSLGGSTEAFF. CDR3 sequence (DNA): TGTGCCAGCAGCTTGGGTGGAAGCACTGAAGCTTTCTTT.

V usage is TRBV20-1 and J usage is TRBJ1-1; no definite D call. The CDR3 contains 8 residues. V was pared by 5 bases and J by 8 bases, with 3 bases between. CDR1 and CDR2 from the germline V gene are DFQATT and SNEGSKA (reference sequence). CDR3 region: CSAEEAFF. CDR3 DNA: TGCAGTGCTGAAGAAGCTTTCTTT.

This clonotype was seen a handful of times. The chain employs TRBV28 and TRBJ1-1; 12 bases fit TRBD1. The trim removed 6 bases at V and 4 bases at J, leaving 6 bases unmatched. The CDR3 loop spans 15 amino acids. Germline CDR1 is MDHEN and CDR2 is SYDVKM. Here the CDR3 reads CASRGQGAGSTEAFF. The CDR3 bases are TGTGCCAGCAGGGGACAGGGGGCGGGAAGCACTGAAGCTTTCTTT.

This clonotype was seen more than once but under ten times. V usage is TRBV15 and J usage is TRBJ2-7; 7 bases fit TRBD1. Per the germline V gene, CDR1 is LNHNV and CDR2 is YYDKDF (reference sequence). V lost 3 bases to trimming and J lost 3 bases; unmatched junction nucleotides: 5. The CDR3 runs to 14 residues. The CDR3 is CATSRGQTLYEQYF. The DNA of the CDR3 is TGTGCCACCAGCAGGGGACAGACCCTCTACGAGCAGTACTTC.

This chain connects TRBV30 to TRBJ2-7, with D perhaps TRBD2 (6 bases). CDR3 length: 12 residues. V lost 5 bases and J 2 bases, leaving 10 bases between the germline ends. Germline values: CDR1 GTSNPN, CDR2 SVGIG (reference sequence). CDR3 residues: CAWGGYTYEQYF. In DNA form, the CDR3 reads TGTGCCTGGGGGGGGTACACCTACGAGCAGTACTTC.

V usage is TRBV7-2 and J usage is TRBJ1-5; 11 bases match TRBD1. Germline V gene lookup returns CDR1 SGHTA and CDR2 FQGNSA. The CDR3 spans 16 residues. The ends lost 1 base at V and 6 bases at J; junction bases unmatched: 5. This CDR3 reads CASSLVGTGGSQPQHF. The CDR3 nucleotides are TGTGCCAGCAGCTTAGTTGGGACAGGGGGGAGTCAGCCCCAGCATTTT. The variable domain in full, with the rest retrieved from reference TRBV7-2 and TRBJ1-5, is GAGVSQSPSNKVTEKGKDVELRCDPISGHTALYWYRQSLGQGLEFLIYFQGNSAPDKSGLPSDRFSAERTGGSVSTLTIQRTQQEDSAVYLCASSLVGTGGSQPQHFGDGTRLSIL.

V is TRBV6-1 and J is TRBJ1-6; no reliable D call. This CDR3 region has 15 residues. Trimming cost V 7 bases and J 4 bases, with 14 bases left between them. The germline gives CDR1 MNHNS, CDR2 SASEGT. The CDR3 DNA reads as TGTGCCAGCACCCGAAGTGGGGAGTATAATTCACCCCTCCACTTT. Residues: CASTRSGEYNSPLHF.

This chain joins TRBV28 and TRBJ2-5; either TRBD1 or TRBD2 may supply D (5 bases each). This CDR3 has 17 residues. V was cut by 5 bases and J by 3 bases, with 22 bases left in between. Per germline, CDR1 MDHEN and CDR2 SYDVKM. In DNA, the CDR3 is TGTGCCAGCAGTCCGACCCCGAGGACCGTGGGGGAAGAGACCCAGTACTTC. Its protein product is CASSPTPRTVGEETQYF.

This clonotype was detected only a few times. The chain combines TRBV6-5 with TRBJ2-3; 7 positions agree with TRBD1. The V segment lost 2 bases and the J segment 2 bases; nucleotides outside the gene matches: 4. This CDR3 spans 15 amino acids. Germline CDR1 is MNHEY and CDR2 is SVGAGI. CDR3 nucleotide sequence: TGTGCCAGCAGTTACGGGACAGATGCCACAGATACGCAGTATTTT. Its translation: CASSYGTDATDTQYF.

J is TRBJ2-1 and V is TRBV25-1; 7 positions agree with TRBD2. The CDR3 has 15 amino acids. The germline gives CDR1 MGHDK, CDR2 SYGVNS. The V and J ends lost 6 bases and 0 bases, in that order; junction bases with no gene match: 5. Here the CDR3 DNA reads TGTGCCAGCAGACCCCGGGGGGACTCCTACAATGAGCAGTTCTTC. This codes for CASRPRGDSYNEQFF. The whole variable domain, remainder taken from reference TRBV25-1 and TRBJ2-1, is EADIYQTPRYLVIGTGKKITLECSQTMGHDKMYWYQQDPGMELHLIHYSYGVNSTEKGDLSSESTVSRIRTEHFPLTLESARPSHTSQYLCASRPRGDSYNEQFFGPGTRLTVL.

V usage is TRBV12-3 or TRBV12-4 and J usage is TRBJ2-7; TRBD1 agrees at 9 bases. This CDR3 has 14 residues. Losses at the gene ends were 6 bases for V and 11 bases for J; bases not matched to a gene: 14. CDR3 in amino acids: CASSRKQGARTKYF. Written as DNA, the CDR3 is TGTGCCAGCAGCCGGAAACAGGGGGCCAGAACGAAGTACTTC.